Listed below are T cell receptor beta chains from one sample, sequenced in a study of T cells in tumors after PD-1 blockade. Clones were read by immunoSEQ multiplex PCR, and TCRdb kept only the in-frame ones, dropping some. The sample contains tens of thousands of clones, 70% to 75% of which appear only once. The material sequenced was PBMCs, taken after anti-PD-1 treatment. The receptors originated from a human donor with basal cell carcinoma. Each CDR3 is given with its conserved first and last residue. D genes are given only for firm matches. Not all rows give a size; the values are once, few, many and, for expanded clones, a class.

cdr3_aa cdr3_nt j_call clone_size v_call d_call
CAISTGGYEQYF TGTGCCATCAGTACAGGGGGGTACGAGCAGTACTTC TRBJ2-7 NA TRBV10-3 TRBD1
CAWSVNSGNTIYF TGTGCCTGGAGTGTCAACTCTGGAAACACCATATATTTT TRBJ1-3 NA TRBV30 NA
CASSQAAVIREQFF TGTGCCAGCAGCCAAGCGGCGGTGATAAGGGAGCAGTTCTTC TRBJ2-1 NA TRBV4-2 NA
CASSLTVPSRGYTF TGTGCCAGCAGCTTAACAGTCCCATCCCGAGGCTACACCTTC TRBJ1-2 NA TRBV7-9 NA
CASSSTGNLNTEAFF TGTGCCAGCAGCTCGACAGGGAATCTGAACACTGAAGCTTTCTTT TRBJ1-1 NA TRBV13 TRBD1
CSVEDGRGGDEKLFF TGCAGCGTTGAAGACGGACGAGGGGGCGATGAAAAACTGTTTTTT TRBJ1-4 NA TRBV29-1 TRBD1
CASSGQGGQPQHF TGTGCCAGCTCAGGACAGGGAGGGCAGCCCCAGCATTTT TRBJ1-5 NA TRBV2 TRBD1
CASSSSIGGYTF TGTGCCAGCAGCTCTAGTATCGGTGGCTACACCTTC TRBJ1-2 NA TRBV6-2/TRBV6-3 NA
CASSWSMGASSTDTQYF TGTGCCAGCAGCTGGAGCATGGGAGCGTCTAGCACAGATACGCAGTATTTT TRBJ2-3 NA TRBV14 NA
CAWSTSGLAGARRRTDTQYF TGTGCCTGGAGTACCTCGGGACTAGCGGGAGCTCGCCGCCGCACAGATACGCAGTATTTT TRBJ2-3 NA TRBV30 TRBD2
CASSSKTDRPMNTEAFF TGTGCCAGCAGCTCTAAAACCGACAGGCCCATGAACACTGAAGCTTTCTTT TRBJ1-1 NA TRBV5-4 NA
CATSDVSGGGPDTQYF TGTGCCACCAGTGATGTGTCCGGGGGCGGGCCAGATACGCAGTATTTT TRBJ2-3 NA TRBV24-1 NA
CASSTRTSGAGELFF TGTGCCAGCAGCACCCGGACTAGCGGGGCCGGGGAGCTGTTTTTT TRBJ2-2 NA TRBV11-3 TRBD2
CASSLTGSGQPQHF TGTGCCAGCAGTTTGACGGGGTCAGGTCAGCCCCAGCATTTT TRBJ1-5 NA TRBV28 NA
CASSPRFEETQYF TGTGCCAGCAGCCCTAGGTTTGAAGAGACCCAGTACTTC TRBJ2-5 once TRBV7-6 NA
CAWRALGEQYF TGTGCCTGGAGAGCTCTGGGCGAGCAGTACTTC TRBJ2-7 NA TRBV30 NA
CSVDLTRAFF TGCAGCGTTGACCTGACCCGGGCTTTCTTT TRBJ1-1 NA TRBV29-1 NA
CASSLTGETDTQYF TGTGCCAGCAGTTTGACAGGGGAAACAGATACGCAGTATTTT TRBJ2-3 NA TRBV6-2/TRBV6-3 TRBD1
CASSLEGLGLNF TGCGCCAGCAGCTTGGAAGGTTTGGGGTTGAACTTC TRBJ2-7 NA TRBV5-1 NA
CATSREVGSTYEQYF TGTGCCACCAGCAGAGAGGTCGGCAGTACCTACGAGCAGTACTTC TRBJ2-7 NA TRBV15 NA
CASSFVKGAGKQEEQYF TGTGCCAGCAGCTTCGTAAAGGGAGCGGGTAAGCAGGAAGAGCAGTACTTC TRBJ2-7 once TRBV5-4 NA
CASSLSIGVTDTQYF TGTGCCAGCAGCTTATCTATAGGGGTAACAGATACGCAGTATTTT TRBJ2-3 few TRBV7-3 NA
CASSQDGAGLPQPQHF TGCGCCAGCAGCCAAGATGGGGCCGGCCTTCCTCAGCCCCAGCATTTT TRBJ1-5 many TRBV4-1 NA
CASSLAGQTGQPQHF TGTGCCAGCAGCTTAGCGGGACAGACCGGTCAGCCCCAGCATTTT TRBJ1-5 NA TRBV7-8 TRBD1
CASRRTGDPYIQYF TGTGCCAGCAGACGTACAGGGGATCCCTACATTCAGTACTTC TRBJ2-4 once TRBV5-6 TRBD1
CASSVDSGETQYF TGTGCCAGCAGCGTCGACTCTGGGGAGACCCAGTACTTC TRBJ2-5 NA TRBV7-2 NA
CASSLLSGNSYNSPLHF TGTGCCAGCAGCTTACTGTCAGGGAACTCCTATAATTCACCCCTCCACTTT TRBJ1-6 few TRBV7-2 NA
CASSLLRAYGYTF TGTGCCAGCAGTTTATTACGAGCCTATGGCTACACCTTC TRBJ1-2 NA TRBV12-3/TRBV12-4 NA
CASSTLGLERNSGNTIYF TGTGCCAGCAGTACCCTCGGTCTTGAAAGAAACTCTGGAAACACCATATATTTT TRBJ1-3 NA TRBV25-1 NA
CASSYPRELFF TGTGCCAGCAGTTACCCCCGGGAGCTGTTTTTT TRBJ2-2 NA TRBV6-2/TRBV6-3 NA